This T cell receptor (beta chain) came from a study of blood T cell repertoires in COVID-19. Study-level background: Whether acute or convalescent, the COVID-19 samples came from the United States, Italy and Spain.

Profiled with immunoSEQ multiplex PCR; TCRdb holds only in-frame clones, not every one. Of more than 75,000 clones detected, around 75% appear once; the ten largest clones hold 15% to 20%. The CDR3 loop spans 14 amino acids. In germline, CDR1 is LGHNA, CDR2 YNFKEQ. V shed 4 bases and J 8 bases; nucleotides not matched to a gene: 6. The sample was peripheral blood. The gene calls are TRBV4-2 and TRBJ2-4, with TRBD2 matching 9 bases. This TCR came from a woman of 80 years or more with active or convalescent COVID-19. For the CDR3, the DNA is TGTGCCAGCAGCCCCGGGACTAGCCTAGACATTCAGTACTTC. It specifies CASSPGTSLDIQYF.